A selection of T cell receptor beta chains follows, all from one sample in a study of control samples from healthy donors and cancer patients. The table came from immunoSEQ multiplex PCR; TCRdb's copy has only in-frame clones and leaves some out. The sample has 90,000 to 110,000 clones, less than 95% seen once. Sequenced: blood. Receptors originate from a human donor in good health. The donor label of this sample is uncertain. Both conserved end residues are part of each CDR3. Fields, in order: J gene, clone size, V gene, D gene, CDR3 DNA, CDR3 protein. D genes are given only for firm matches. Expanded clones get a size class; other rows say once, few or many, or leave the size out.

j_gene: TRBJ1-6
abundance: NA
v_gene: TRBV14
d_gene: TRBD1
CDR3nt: TGTGCCAGCAGCCTCACAGGGGATTCACCCCTCCACTTT
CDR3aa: CASSLTGDSPLHF

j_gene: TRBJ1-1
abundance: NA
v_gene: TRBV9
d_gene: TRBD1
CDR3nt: TGTGCCAGCAGCGTTGACAGGGTCACTGAAGCTTTCTTT
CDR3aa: CASSVDRVTEAFF

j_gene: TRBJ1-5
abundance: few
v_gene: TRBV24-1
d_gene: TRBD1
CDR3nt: TGTGCCACCAGTGACGGGAGGGGGCTTGGCAATCAGCCCCAGCATTTT
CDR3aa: CATSDGRGLGNQPQHF

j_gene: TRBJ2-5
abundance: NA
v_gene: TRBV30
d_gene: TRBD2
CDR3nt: TGTGCCTGGAGTGTAGGCGGGGGCCAAGAGACCCAGTACTTC
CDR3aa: CAWSVGGGQETQYF

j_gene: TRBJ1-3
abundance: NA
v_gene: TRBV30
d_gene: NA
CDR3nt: TGTGCCTGGGGAGTTTCTGGAAACACCATATATTTT
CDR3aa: CAWGVSGNTIYF

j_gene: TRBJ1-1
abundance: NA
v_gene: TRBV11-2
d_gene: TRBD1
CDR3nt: TGTGCCAGCAGCTTAGACGGGACAGGGAATGGCGCTTTCTTT
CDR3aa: CASSLDGTGNGAFF

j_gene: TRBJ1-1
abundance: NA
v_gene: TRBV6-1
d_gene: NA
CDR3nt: TGTGCCAGCAGTGACTATCGGGACTTAAAAGGGAACACTGAAGCTTTCTTT
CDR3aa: CASSDYRDLKGNTEAFF

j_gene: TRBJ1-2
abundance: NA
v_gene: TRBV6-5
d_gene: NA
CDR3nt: TGTGCCAATTTCAAAGGGCGCTATGGCTACACCTTC
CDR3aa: CANFKGRYGYTF

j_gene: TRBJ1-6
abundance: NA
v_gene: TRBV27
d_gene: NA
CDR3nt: TGTGCCAGCAGTTTAAGGGGGGACGCGCATTCACCCCTCCACTTT
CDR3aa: CASSLRGDAHSPLHF

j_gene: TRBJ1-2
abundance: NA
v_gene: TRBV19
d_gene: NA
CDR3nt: TGTGCCAGTAGAACGTCTAACCTATATGGCTACACCTTC
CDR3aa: CASRTSNLYGYTF

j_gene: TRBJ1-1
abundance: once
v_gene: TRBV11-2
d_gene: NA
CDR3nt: TGTGCCAGCAGGTCCGTTGGGGCGGCCACTGAAGCTTTCTTT
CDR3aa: CASRSVGAATEAFF

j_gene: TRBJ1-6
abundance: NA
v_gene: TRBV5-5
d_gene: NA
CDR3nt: TGTGCCAGCAGCTTGTACACTGAAAATAATTCACCCCTCCACTTT
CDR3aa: CASSLYTENNSPLHF

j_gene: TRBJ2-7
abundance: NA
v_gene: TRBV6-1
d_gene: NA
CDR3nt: TGTGCCAGCAGTGATGGCCAATCCTACGAGCAGTACTTC
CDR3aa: CASSDGQSYEQYF

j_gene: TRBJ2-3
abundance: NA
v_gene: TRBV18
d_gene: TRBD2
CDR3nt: TGTGCCAGCTCACCCGGGGGGGTCCCCACAGATACGCAGTATTTT
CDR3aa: CASSPGGVPTDTQYF

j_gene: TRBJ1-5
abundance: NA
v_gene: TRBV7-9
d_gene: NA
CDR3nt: TGTGCCAGCAGCTTAAGGGGAGAGAGCAATCAGCCCCAGCATTTT
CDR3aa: CASSLRGESNQPQHF

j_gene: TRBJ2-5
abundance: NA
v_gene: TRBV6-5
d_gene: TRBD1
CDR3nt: TGTGCCAGCAGTCCGGTAACAGGGGAGCGAGAGACCCAGTACTTC
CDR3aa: CASSPVTGERETQYF

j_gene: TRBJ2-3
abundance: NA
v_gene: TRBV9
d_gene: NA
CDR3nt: TGTGCCAGCAGCGAAACCACAGATACGCAGTATTTT
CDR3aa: CASSETTDTQYF

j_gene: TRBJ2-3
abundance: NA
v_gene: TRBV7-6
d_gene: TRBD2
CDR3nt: TGTGCCAGCAGCCCTCCGACTAGCGGGGTTGCTGTAGATACGCAGTATTTT
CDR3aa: CASSPPTSGVAVDTQYF

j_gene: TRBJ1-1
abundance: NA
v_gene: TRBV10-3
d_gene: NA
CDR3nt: TGTGCCATCAGCGATCCGGGACGCCGAGGAGCTTTCTTT
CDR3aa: CAISDPGRRGAFF

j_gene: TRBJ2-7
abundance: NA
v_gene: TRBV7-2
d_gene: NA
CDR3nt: TGTGCCAGCAGCCCCCAGGGGGGGATGTACGAGCAGTACTTC
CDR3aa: CASSPQGGMYEQYF

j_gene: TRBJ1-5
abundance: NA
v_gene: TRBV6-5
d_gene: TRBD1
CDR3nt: TGTGCCAGCAGCGGGGACAGGGGGCCTCTTCAGCCCCAGCATTTT
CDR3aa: CASSGDRGPLQPQHF

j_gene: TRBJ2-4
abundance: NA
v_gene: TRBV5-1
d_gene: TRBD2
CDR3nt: TGCGCCAGCAGCTGGCGGGGGACTACCTTTATGAAAAACATTCAGTACTTC
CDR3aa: CASSWRGTTFMKNIQYF

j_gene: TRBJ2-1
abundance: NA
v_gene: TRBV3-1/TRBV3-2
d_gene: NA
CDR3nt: TGTGCCAGCAGCCGTTGGGGGCAAAATCAGGATGAGCAGTTCTTC
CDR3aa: CASSRWGQNQDEQFF

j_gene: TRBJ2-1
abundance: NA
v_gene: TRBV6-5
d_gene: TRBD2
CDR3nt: TGTGCCAGCACGAGCGGGGGTCACAATGAGCAGTTCTTC
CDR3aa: CASTSGGHNEQFF

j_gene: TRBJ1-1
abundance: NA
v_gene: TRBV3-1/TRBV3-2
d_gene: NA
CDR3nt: TGTGCCAGCAGCCAAGGGAGACCGGGGGGGGTCGCTTTCTTT
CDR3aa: CASSQGRPGGVAFF

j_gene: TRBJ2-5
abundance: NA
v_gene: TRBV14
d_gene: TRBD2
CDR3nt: TGTGCCAGCAGCCAAGCGGGGGGACCACGAGAGACCCAGTACTTC
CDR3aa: CASSQAGGPRETQYF

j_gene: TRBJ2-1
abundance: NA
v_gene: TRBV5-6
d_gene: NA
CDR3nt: TGTGCCAGCAGCCATCCCGGAGGTAGCAACTATTACTCCTACAATGAGCAGTTCTTC
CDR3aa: CASSHPGGSNYYSYNEQFF

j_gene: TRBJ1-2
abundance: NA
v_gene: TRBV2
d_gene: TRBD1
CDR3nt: TGTGCCAGCGTGCGGGACAGCCTATCTGGTGGCTACACCTTC
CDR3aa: CASVRDSLSGGYTF

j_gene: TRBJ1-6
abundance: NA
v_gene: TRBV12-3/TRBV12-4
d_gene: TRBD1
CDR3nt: TGTGCCAGCAGTTCCGACAGGGTAGCACCCCTCCACTTT
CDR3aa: CASSSDRVAPLHF

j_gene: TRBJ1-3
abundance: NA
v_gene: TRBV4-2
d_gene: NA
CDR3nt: TGTGCCAGCAGCCAAGATTTCAGCTCTGGAAACACCATATATTTT
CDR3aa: CASSQDFSSGNTIYF

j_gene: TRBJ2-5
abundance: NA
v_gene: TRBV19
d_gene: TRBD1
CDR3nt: TGTGCCAGTAGTGGGACAGGGGGCGGGGAGACCCAGTACTTC
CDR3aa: CASSGTGGGETQYF

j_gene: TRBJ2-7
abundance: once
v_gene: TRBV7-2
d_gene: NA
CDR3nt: TGTGCCAGCAGCTTATCAGGTGGAGGGGCCGCCTACGAGCAGTACTTC
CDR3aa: CASSLSGGGAAYEQYF